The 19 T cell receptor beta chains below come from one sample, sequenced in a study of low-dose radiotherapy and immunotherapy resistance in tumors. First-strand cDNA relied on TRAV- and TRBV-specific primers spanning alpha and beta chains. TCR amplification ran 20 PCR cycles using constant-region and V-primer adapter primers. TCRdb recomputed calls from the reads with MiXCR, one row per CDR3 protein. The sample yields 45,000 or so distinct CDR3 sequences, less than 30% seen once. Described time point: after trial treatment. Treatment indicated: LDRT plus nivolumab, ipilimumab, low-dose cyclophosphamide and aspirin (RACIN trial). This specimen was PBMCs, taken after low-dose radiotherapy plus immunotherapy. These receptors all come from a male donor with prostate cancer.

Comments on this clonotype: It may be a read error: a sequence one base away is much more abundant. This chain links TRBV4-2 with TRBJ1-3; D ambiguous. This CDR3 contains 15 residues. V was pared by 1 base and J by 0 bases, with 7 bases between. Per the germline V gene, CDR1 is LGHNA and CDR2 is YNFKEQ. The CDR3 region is CASSQVTSSGNTIYF. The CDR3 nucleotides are TGTGCCAGCAGCCAAGTAACCAGCTCTGGAAACACCATATATTTT.

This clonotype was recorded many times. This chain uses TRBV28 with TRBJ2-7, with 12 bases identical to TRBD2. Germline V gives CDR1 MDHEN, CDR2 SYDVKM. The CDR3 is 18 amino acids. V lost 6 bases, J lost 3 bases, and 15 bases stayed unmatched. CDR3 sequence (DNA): TGTGCCAGCAGCTCTAGGACTAGCGGGACTTTCCCGCTCTACGAGCAGTACTTC. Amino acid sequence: CASSSRTSGTFPLYEQYF.

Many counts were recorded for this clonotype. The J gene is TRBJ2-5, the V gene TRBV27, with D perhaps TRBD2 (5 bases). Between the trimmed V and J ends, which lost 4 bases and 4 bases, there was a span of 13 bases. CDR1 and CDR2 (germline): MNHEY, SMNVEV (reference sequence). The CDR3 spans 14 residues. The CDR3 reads CASSSPTRRETQYF. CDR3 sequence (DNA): TGTGCCAGCAGTTCACCTACTAGACGAGAGACCCAGTACTTC.

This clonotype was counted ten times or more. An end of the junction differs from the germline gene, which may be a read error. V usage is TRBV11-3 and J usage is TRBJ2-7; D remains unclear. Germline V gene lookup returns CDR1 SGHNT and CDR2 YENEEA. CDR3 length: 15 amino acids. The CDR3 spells CASSSGPPGSYEQYF. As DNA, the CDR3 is TGTGCCAGTAGCTCAGGACCGCCCGGATCCTACGAGCAGTACTTC.

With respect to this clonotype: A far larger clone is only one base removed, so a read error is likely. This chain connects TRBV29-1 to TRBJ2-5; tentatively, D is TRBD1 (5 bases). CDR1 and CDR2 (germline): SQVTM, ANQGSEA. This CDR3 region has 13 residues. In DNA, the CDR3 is TGCAGTGCTAGACTCAGGGCCCAAGAGACCCAGTACTTC. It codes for CSARLRAQETQYF. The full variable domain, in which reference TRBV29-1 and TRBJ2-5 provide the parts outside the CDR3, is SAVISQKPSRDICQRGTSLTIQCQVDSQVTMMFWYRQQPGQSLTLIATANQGSEATYESGFVIDKFPISRPNLTFSTLTVSNMSPEDSSIYLCSARLRAQETQYFGPGTRLLVL.

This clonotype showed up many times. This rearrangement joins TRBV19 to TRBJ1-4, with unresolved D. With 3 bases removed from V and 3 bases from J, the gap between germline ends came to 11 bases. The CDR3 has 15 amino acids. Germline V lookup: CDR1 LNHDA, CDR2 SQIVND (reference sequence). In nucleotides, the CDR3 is TGTGCCAGTAGTATTCCGGGGAAGGCTAATGAAAAACTGTTTTTT. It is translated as CASSIPGKANEKLFF.

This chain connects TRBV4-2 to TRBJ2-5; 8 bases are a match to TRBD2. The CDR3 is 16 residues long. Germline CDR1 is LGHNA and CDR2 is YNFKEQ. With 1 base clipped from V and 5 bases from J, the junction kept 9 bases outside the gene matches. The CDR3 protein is CASSQVSRGGPETQYF. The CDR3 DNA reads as TGTGCCAGCAGCCAAGTTAGCCGGGGGGGCCCGGAGACCCAGTACTTC.

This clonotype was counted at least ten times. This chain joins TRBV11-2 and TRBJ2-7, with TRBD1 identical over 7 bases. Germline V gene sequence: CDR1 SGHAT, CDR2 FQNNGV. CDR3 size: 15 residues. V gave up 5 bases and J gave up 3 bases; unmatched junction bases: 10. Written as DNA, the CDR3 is TGTGCCAGCAGCCTTCTTGAGAACAGGGGCTACGAGCAGTACTTC. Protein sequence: CASSLLENRGYEQYF. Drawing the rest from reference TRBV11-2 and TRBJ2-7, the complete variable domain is EAGVAQSPRYKIIEKRQSVAFWCNPISGHATLYWYQQILGQGPKLLIQFQNNGVVDDSQLPKDRFSAERLKGVDSTLKIQPAKLEDSAVYLCASSLLENRGYEQYFGPGTRLTVT.

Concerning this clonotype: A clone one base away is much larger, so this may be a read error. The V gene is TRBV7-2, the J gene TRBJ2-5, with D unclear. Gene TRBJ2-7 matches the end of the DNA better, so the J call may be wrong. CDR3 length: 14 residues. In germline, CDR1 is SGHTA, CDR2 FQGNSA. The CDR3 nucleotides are TGTGCCAGCAGCGTATCCAGGTCCTCCTACGAGCAGTACTTC. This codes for CASSVSRSSYEQYF.

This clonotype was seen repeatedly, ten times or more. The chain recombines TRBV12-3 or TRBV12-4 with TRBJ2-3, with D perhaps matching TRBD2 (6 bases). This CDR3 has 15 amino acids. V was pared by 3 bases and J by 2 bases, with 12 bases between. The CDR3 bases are TGTGCCAGCAGTTTGAACCGGGACTCCACAGATACGCAGTATTTT. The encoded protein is CASSLNRDSTDTQYF.

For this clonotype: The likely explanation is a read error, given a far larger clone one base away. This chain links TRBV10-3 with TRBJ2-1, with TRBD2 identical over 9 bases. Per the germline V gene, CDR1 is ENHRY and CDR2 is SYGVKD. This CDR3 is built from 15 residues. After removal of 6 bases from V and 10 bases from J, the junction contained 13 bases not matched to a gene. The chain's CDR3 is CAISPASGNSYEQFF. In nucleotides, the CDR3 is TGTGCCATCAGCCCTGCTAGCGGGAACTCCTACGAGCAGTTCTTC.

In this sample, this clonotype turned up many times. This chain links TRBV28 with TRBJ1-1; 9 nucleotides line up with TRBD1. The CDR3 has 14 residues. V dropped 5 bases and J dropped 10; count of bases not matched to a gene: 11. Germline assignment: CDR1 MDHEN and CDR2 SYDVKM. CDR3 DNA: TGTGCCAGCAGTATCCCCGGGACAGGGAGTCGAGCTTTCTTT. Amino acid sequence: CASSIPGTGSRAFF. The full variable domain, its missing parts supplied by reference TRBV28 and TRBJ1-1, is DVKVTQSSRYLVKRTGEKVFLECVQDMDHENMFWYRQDPGLGLRLIYFSYDVKMKEKGDIPEGYSVSREKKERFSLILESASTNQTSMYLCASSIPGTGSRAFFGQGTRLTVV.

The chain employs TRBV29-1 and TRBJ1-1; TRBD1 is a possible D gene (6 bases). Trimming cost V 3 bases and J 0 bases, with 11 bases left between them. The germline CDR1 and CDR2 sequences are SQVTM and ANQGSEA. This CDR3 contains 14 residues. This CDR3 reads CSVDPTGLNTEAFF. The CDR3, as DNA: TGCAGCGTTGACCCGACAGGTTTGAACACTGAAGCTTTCTTT.

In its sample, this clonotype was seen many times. CDR3 nucleotide sequence: TGTGCCAGCAGTTTATCCAACCAGGGGCGGGAAAAACTGTTTTTT. It yields the protein CASSLSNQGREKLFF. The J gene is TRBJ1-4, the V gene TRBV28; D is possibly TRBD1 (6 bases). The CDR3 is 15 residues long. The germline V gene encodes CDR1 MDHEN and CDR2 SYDVKM. V lost 1 base to trimming and J lost 8 bases, with 14 bases between them.

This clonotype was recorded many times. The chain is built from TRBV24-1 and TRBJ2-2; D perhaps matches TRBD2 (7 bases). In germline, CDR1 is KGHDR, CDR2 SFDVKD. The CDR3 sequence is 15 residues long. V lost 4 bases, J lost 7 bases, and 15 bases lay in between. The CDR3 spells CATSDRTGRGGELFF. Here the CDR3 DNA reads TGTGCCACCAGTGACCGTACAGGGAGGGGCGGGGAGCTGTTTTTT.

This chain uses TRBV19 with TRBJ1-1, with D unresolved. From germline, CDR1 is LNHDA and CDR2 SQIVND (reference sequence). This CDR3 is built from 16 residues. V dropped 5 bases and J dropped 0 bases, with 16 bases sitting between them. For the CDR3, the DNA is TGTGCCAGTAGTTCCCCCCGGGCTCCTATGAACACTGAAGCTTTCTTT. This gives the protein CASSSPRAPMNTEAFF.

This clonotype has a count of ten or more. Written as DNA, the CDR3 is TGCGCCAGCTCAATACAGGGCGATGGGGAGCTGTTTTTT. Residues: CASSIQGDGELFF. This sequence joins TRBV5-1 and TRBJ2-2; D is possibly TRBD1 (6 bases). This CDR3 comprises 13 residues. Trimming cost V 7 bases and J 8 bases, with 15 bases left between them. Germline CDR1 is SGHRS and CDR2 is YFSETQ.

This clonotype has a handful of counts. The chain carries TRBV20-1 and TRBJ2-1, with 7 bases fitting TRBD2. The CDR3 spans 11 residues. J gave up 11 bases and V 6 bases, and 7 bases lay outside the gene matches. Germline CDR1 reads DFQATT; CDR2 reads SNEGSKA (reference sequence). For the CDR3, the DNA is TGCAGTGCCGAAAGACTAGCCAAGCAGTTCTTC. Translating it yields CSAERLAKQFF.

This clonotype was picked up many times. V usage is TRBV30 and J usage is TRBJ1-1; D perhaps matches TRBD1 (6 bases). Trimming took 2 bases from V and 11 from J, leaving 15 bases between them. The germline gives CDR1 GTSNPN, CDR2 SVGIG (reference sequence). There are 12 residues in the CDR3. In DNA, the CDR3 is TGTGCCTGGAGTCCAGGGGCGGGAGGCGCTTTCTTT. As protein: CAWSPGAGGAFF. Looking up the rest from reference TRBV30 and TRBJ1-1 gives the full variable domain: SQTIHQWPATLVQPVGSPLSLECTVEGTSNPNLYWYRQAAGRGLQLLFYSVGIGQISSEVPQNLSASRPQDRQFILSSKKLLLSDSGFYLCAWSPGAGGAFFGQGTRLTVV.